This record covers a single T cell receptor beta chain. Its antigen is not known. TCRdb's copy holds only in-frame clones and misses some; the assay was immunoSEQ multiplex PCR. The data show approximately 46,000 clones, with just under 85% seen just once and 0.35% to 0.5% held by the top ten. The sample is drawn from a study of fetal regulatory T cell absence and autoimmunity. The study's findings and limits: Pancreas and cord blood did not differ much in TRB family usage.

V was trimmed by 6 bases and J by 0 bases, leaving 11 bases between them. The CDR3 is 13 amino acids. Germline CDR1 reads SQVTM; CDR2 reads ANQGSEA. The specimen sequenced was cord blood. The chain recombines TRBV29-1 with TRBJ1-1, with D perhaps matching TRBD1 (6 bases). The receptor was isolated from a newborn boy with IPEX syndrome. Here the CDR3 DNA reads TGCAGCGTGGAACAGGGTTTGAACACTGAAGCTTTCTTT. Its protein is CSVEQGLNTEAFF.